This T cell receptor beta chain was sequenced for a study of monozygotic twins with cystic fibrosis. Study-level results: Unrelated CF individuals shared fewer identical clonotypes than monozygotic CF twins. Co-twins had the most similar V usage for 13 of 16 pairs, J for 8.

Concerning this clone: Its antigen is not identified.

Libraries were prepared by immunoSEQ multiplex PCR; TCRdb keeps only in-frame clonotypes and omits some of them. Of fewer than 11,000 clones in the sample, approximately 99.4% were seen once. The CDR3 is 15 residues long. Trimming removed 0 bases at V and 7 bases at J, with 15 bases between. Per germline, CDR1 MNHEY and CDR2 SVGAGI. The sequenced material came from blood. This receptor was taken from a man between 18 and 35 years old with cystic fibrosis. This rearrangement joins TRBV6-5 to TRBJ1-1; D remains unclear. This CDR3 reads CASSYSKRAANEAFF. The CDR3 coding sequence is TGTGCCAGCAGTTACTCAAAGAGGGCGGCAAATGAAGCTTTCTTT.